This T cell receptor (beta chain) derives from a study of shared clonotypes between healthy human individuals. Study results and limitations: Represented diversity (both genetic and exposure-history) was limited by the small number of donors. Generally, naive subsets came out with larger estimated richness than memory subsets.

With respect to this clone: The antigen is undetermined.

Clones were read by immunoSEQ multiplex PCR, and TCRdb kept only the in-frame ones, dropping some. The top ten hold nearly 1.5% of the sample, which has about 980,000 clones, roughly 72% seen once. CDR3 length equals 16 residues. V gave up 3 bases and J gave up 3 bases; unmatched junction bases: 9. The germline CDR1 and CDR2 sequences are SGHRS and YFSETQ. The receptor was derived from a man between 18 and 29 years old in good health. The V gene is TRBV5-1, the J gene TRBJ2-7, with 10 bases aligning to TRBD1. Sequenced sample: memory CD4+ T cells sorted from blood. The subset: CD45RA-negative fraction. The CDR3 DNA sequence: TGCGCCAGCAGCTCTACTTCCGGGACAGGGGACTACGAGCAGTACTTC. It translates to CASSSTSGTGDYEQYF.